These T cell receptor beta chains were read from a single sample in a study of sequential checkpoint blockade in melanoma. Produced via immunoSEQ multiplex PCR; TCRdb's table is partial and in-frame only. The sample has 7,500 to 10,000 clones, roughly four fifths seen once; the top ten hold around 20%. The specimen was CD8+ T cells sorted from blood (inferred from file names), collected from a patient given nivolumab and ipilimumab in sequence. The receptors come from a human donor with melanoma. The CDR3 runs from the conserved cysteine through the conserved F or W. A D gene is named only where the DNA matches it firmly. Clone size, where shown, is once, few, many, or a class for clones that have expanded.

abundance: medium-sized; d_gene: -; v_gene: TRBV6-4; j_gene: TRBJ2-1; CDR3nt: TGTGCCAGCAGTGGGTCGGCGGATTCCTACAATGAGCAGTTCTTC; CDR3aa: CASSGSADSYNEQFF
abundance: -; d_gene: TRBD1; v_gene: TRBV19; j_gene: TRBJ1-5; CDR3nt: TGTGCCAGTAGTAGTATACAGGGGGACGGCAATCAGCCCCAGCATTTT; CDR3aa: CASSSIQGDGNQPQHF
abundance: -; d_gene: -; v_gene: TRBV25-1; j_gene: TRBJ1-1; CDR3nt: TGTGCCAGCAGTGTCGGGGGGGGCACTGAAGCTTTCTTT; CDR3aa: CASSVGGGTEAFF
abundance: -; d_gene: -; v_gene: TRBV30; j_gene: TRBJ2-2; CDR3nt: TGTGCCTGGAGTGTTCGGCAGGGAAAGGACGGGGAGCTGTTTTTT; CDR3aa: CAWSVRQGKDGELFF
abundance: -; d_gene: -; v_gene: TRBV27; j_gene: TRBJ2-3; CDR3nt: TGTGCCAGCAGGTCAGGTAGTATTACAGATACGCAGTATTTT; CDR3aa: CASRSGSITDTQYF
abundance: -; d_gene: -; v_gene: TRBV6-1; j_gene: TRBJ2-1; CDR3nt: TGTGCCAGCATAGTTTCCGTATACAATGAGCAGTTCTTC; CDR3aa: CASIVSVYNEQFF
abundance: -; d_gene: -; v_gene: TRBV7-9; j_gene: TRBJ2-5; CDR3nt: TGTGCCAGCAGCCCCACCAGGAACCGGGACACGAATGGAGCGAACTTC; CDR3aa: CASSPTRNRDTNGANF
abundance: few; d_gene: TRBD2; v_gene: TRBV6-1; j_gene: TRBJ2-7; CDR3nt: TGTGCCAGCAGTGAAGAGACTAGCGGGAGCTACGAGCAGTACTTC; CDR3aa: CASSEETSGSYEQYF
abundance: -; d_gene: -; v_gene: TRBV19; j_gene: TRBJ2-1; CDR3nt: TGTGCCAGTACGACAGCTTACAATGAGCAGTTCTTC; CDR3aa: CASTTAYNEQFF
abundance: -; d_gene: -; v_gene: TRBV9; j_gene: TRBJ2-5; CDR3nt: TGTGCCAGCAGCTCCCCGACTGGGGGGGCGATCGTCGTTGGAGAGACCCAGTACTTC; CDR3aa: CASSSPTGGAIVVGETQYF
abundance: -; d_gene: -; v_gene: TRBV9; j_gene: TRBJ2-7; CDR3nt: TGTGCCAGCAGCGTAGTTCCGGGGTACGAGCAGTACTTC; CDR3aa: CASSVVPGYEQYF
abundance: large; d_gene: -; v_gene: TRBV9; j_gene: TRBJ1-5; CDR3nt: TGTGCCAGCAGCGTAGGACCAGGAAGCAATCAGCCCCAGCATTTT; CDR3aa: CASSVGPGSNQPQHF
abundance: -; d_gene: TRBD2; v_gene: TRBV7-6; j_gene: TRBJ2-7; CDR3nt: TGTGCCAGCAGCCCTCGACTAGCGGCCATCTACGAGCAGTACTTC; CDR3aa: CASSPRLAAIYEQYF
abundance: -; d_gene: TRBD1; v_gene: TRBV27; j_gene: TRBJ1-5; CDR3nt: TGTGCCAGCAGGGGACAGGGGTATCAGCCCCAGCATTTT; CDR3aa: CASRGQGYQPQHF
abundance: once; d_gene: -; v_gene: TRBV4-2; j_gene: TRBJ1-2; CDR3nt: TGTGCCAGCAGCCAAGATAGGGTGGGAGCCCTAGGCTACACCTTC; CDR3aa: CASSQDRVGALGYTF
abundance: -; d_gene: -; v_gene: TRBV5-6; j_gene: TRBJ2-2; CDR3nt: TGTGCCAGCAGCCTCCCGACTTTCACCGGGGAGCTGTTTTTT; CDR3aa: CASSLPTFTGELFF
abundance: -; d_gene: TRBD1; v_gene: TRBV7-6; j_gene: TRBJ2-7; CDR3nt: TGTGCCAGCAGCTCCAATCAGCGGGACAGGGCCGAGCAGTACTTC; CDR3aa: CASSSNQRDRAEQYF
abundance: -; d_gene: TRBD2; v_gene: TRBV7-2; j_gene: TRBJ2-7; CDR3nt: TGTGCCAGCAGCCACCCGGGGGGTACCTACGAGCAGTACTTC; CDR3aa: CASSHPGGTYEQYF